This T cell receptor (beta chain) was sequenced for a study of OX40 agonist ivuxolimab in advanced cancers. Germline V CDR1 and CDR2: SGHRS, YFSETQ. The CDR3 is 15 amino acids. Trimming removed 6 bases at V and 5 bases at J, with 15 bases between. Sequencing used immunoSEQ multiplex PCR; TCRdb keeps in-frame clones, though not all of them. The data show approximately 35,000 clones, with 74% seen just once and 9.5% to 15% held by the top ten. Study-wide points: No antigen was identified for the clonally expanded peripheral T cells. Low levels of normalized T-cell clonal expansion also appeared in some nonresponders.

In the case of this clone: Its antigen is still unknown.

The receptor was isolated from an adult with an advanced solid tumor such as melanoma, head and neck, liver or kidney cancer. The chain employs TRBV5-1 and TRBJ1-6, with a weak D call TRBD1 (6 bases). The sequencing here drew on CD4+ or CD8+ T cells sorted from blood, taken in a trial of the OX40 agonist ivuxolimab. CDR3 nucleotides: TGCGCCAGCACCCTCACGGACAGAAATAATTCACCCCTCCACTTT. Translation: CASTLTDRNNSPLHF.